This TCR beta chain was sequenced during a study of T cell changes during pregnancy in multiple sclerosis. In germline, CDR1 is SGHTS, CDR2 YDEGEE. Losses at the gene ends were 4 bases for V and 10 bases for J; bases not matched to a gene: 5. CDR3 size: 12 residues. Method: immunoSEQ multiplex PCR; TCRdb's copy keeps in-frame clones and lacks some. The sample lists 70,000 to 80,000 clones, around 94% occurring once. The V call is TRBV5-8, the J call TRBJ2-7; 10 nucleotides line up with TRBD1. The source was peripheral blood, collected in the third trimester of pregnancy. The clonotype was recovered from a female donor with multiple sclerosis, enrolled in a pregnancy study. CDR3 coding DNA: TGTGCCAGCAGCCCTGACAGGGGGCTTCAGTACTTC. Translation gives CASSPDRGLQYF.